The 17 T cell receptor beta chains reported below all come from one sample, sequenced in a study of shared clonotypes between healthy human individuals (dated by TCRdb to between 2020 and 2021). The method was the immunoSEQ multiplex PCR assay. Held by TCRdb, this immuneACCESS table contains in-frame sequences only and omits some clones. Under half of the omission traces to an unresolved V gene where checked; the cause of the rest is unknown. The sample has 1,500,000 or so clones on record, around 97% of them singletons. The ten top clones hold approximately 1.1% of the sample. What was sequenced was naive CD4+ T cells sorted from blood. Read against the paper, the sample's cell subset or site label means: CD45RA+ positively selected. Every receptor here comes from a young man in good health.

The CDR3: CASSSRIRDEQYF. The CDR3 region has the DNA TGTGCCAGCAGCTCTCGAATCAGGGACGAGCAGTACTTC. The chain carries TRBV7-2 and TRBJ2-7, with D maybe TRBD1 (5 bases). CDR1 SGHTA and CDR2 FQGNSA come from the germline V gene. This CDR3 is built from 13 residues. V was shortened by 4 bases and J by 5 bases, with 12 bases between the two germline ends.

The rearrangement joins TRBV7-2 to TRBJ2-4; a weak D match, TRBD2 (6 bases). The V gene lost 0 bases and the J gene lost 5 bases, with 11 bases spanning the gap. This CDR3 region has 15 residues. CDR1 and CDR2 (germline): SGHTA, FQGNSA. The CDR3: CASSLALRRENIQYF. In DNA form, the CDR3 reads TGTGCCAGCAGCTTAGCGCTGCGGAGGGAAAACATTCAGTACTTC.

The chain combines TRBV5-6 with TRBJ2-1, with D uncertain. The germline gives CDR1 SGHDT, CDR2 YYEEEE. CDR3 length: 15 residues. Trimming took 1 base from V and 0 from J, leaving 8 bases between them. The CDR3 protein is CASSLLRNSYNEQFF. CDR3 DNA: TGTGCCAGCAGCTTGTTGCGGAACTCCTACAATGAGCAGTTCTTC. The full variable domain, rest sourced from reference TRBV5-6 and TRBJ2-1, is DAGVTQSPTHLIKTRGQQVTLRCSPKSGHDTVSWYQQALGQGPQFIFQYYEEEERQRGNFPDRFSGHQFPNYSSELNVNALLLGDSALYLCASSLLRNSYNEQFFGPGTRLTVL.

The chain joins TRBV5-1 to TRBJ2-1; D possibly corresponds to TRBD2 (6 bases). CDR1 SGHRS and CDR2 YFSETQ come from the germline V gene. Between the trimmed V and J ends, which lost 2 bases and 7 bases, there was a span of 19 bases. The CDR3 sequence is 16 residues long. DNA for the CDR3: TGCGCCAGCAGCTTAACGGGACCCCAAAGCGGGAATGAGCAGTTCTTC. As protein: CASSLTGPQSGNEQFF.

The chain couples TRBV28 to TRBJ1-5, with D possibly matching TRBD1 (5 bases). Trimming removed 4 bases at V and 0 bases at J, with 7 bases between. The CDR3 covers 14 residues. Germline CDR1 is MDHEN and CDR2 is SYDVKM. The CDR3 protein is CASSSGYSNQPQHF. CDR3 bases: TGTGCCAGCAGTTCAGGGTATAGCAATCAGCCCCAGCATTTT.

DNA of the CDR3: TGTGCAACGGGGGGCGGGGAGCTGTTTTTT. Translation: CATGGGELFF. The genes are TRBV7-7 and TRBJ2-2; 7 bases are shared with TRBD2. Germline assignment: CDR1 SSHAT and CDR2 FNYEAQ (reference sequence). The CDR3 is made up of 10 amino acids.

The chain recombines TRBV20-1 with TRBJ2-7; D remains unclear. Germline assignment: CDR1 DFQATT and CDR2 SNEGSKA (reference sequence). The germline V and J ends were trimmed by 5 bases and 8 bases, with 7 bases remaining between them. This CDR3 region has 9 residues. The CDR3 DNA reads as TGCAGTGCTCAAAGGCAGCAGTACTTC. Amino acid sequence: CSAQRQQYF.

This chain uses TRBV4-2 with TRBJ2-2; D unresolved. The ends were cut back, 2 bases at V and 4 bases at J, with 5 bases in the middle. Germline CDR1 reads LGHNA; CDR2 reads YNFKEQ. This CDR3 spans 13 amino acids. The CDR3 sequence: CASSQYLTGELFF. In nucleotides, the CDR3 is TGTGCCAGCAGCCAATATCTCACCGGGGAGCTGTTTTTT.

The chain joins TRBV10-3 to TRBJ2-3; D is unresolved. V was shortened by 2 bases and J by 2 bases, with 11 bases between the two germline ends. Looked up from germline, CDR1 is ENHRY and CDR2 is SYGVKD. The CDR3 spans 15 residues. The CDR3 DNA reads as TGTGCCATCAGTGAGGCGGACGGTCCCACAGATACGCAGTATTTT. Protein product: CAISEADGPTDTQYF.

This clone came up once. The chain's CDR3 is CASSLDGRDTDTQYF. The CDR3, as DNA: TGTGCCAGCAGCTTAGACGGGAGGGACACAGATACGCAGTATTTT. The chain is built from TRBV7-6 and TRBJ2-3; 8 nucleotides match TRBD2. This CDR3 has 15 amino acids. J gave up 2 bases and V 1 base, and 2 bases lay outside the gene matches. In germline, CDR1 is SGHVS, CDR2 FNYEAQ.

In DNA, the CDR3 is TGTGCCAGCAGGGAAAGGGGGCGGGGTTACCCAAGAGACACCCAGTACTTC. Its protein is CASRERGRGYPRDTQYF. The chain carries TRBV27 and TRBJ2-5; D is possibly TRBD1 (7 bases). Germline CDR1 and CDR2: MNHEY and SMNVEV (reference sequence). The V gene lost 6 bases and the J gene lost 8 bases, with 28 bases spanning the gap. There are 17 residues in the CDR3.

The chain carries TRBV19 and TRBJ2-3; D is ambiguous. Per the germline V gene, CDR1 is LNHDA and CDR2 is SQIVND (reference sequence). The CDR3 extends over 11 amino acids. The ends were cut back, 8 bases at V and 2 bases at J, with 5 bases in the middle. In DNA form, the CDR3 reads TGTGCCAGTGGCGTCACAGATACGCAGTATTTT. Translating gives CASGVTDTQYF. Drawing the rest from reference TRBV19 and TRBJ2-3, the complete variable domain is DGGITQSPKYLFRKEGQNVTLSCEQNLNHDAMYWYRQDPGQGLRLIYYSQIVNDFQKGDIAEGYSVSREKKESFPLTVTSAQKNPTAFYLCASGVTDTQYFGPGTRLTVL.

The V and J genes are TRBV9 and TRBJ2-3; tentative D call: TRBD1 (5 bases). In germline, CDR1 is SGDLS, CDR2 YYNGEE. The CDR3 covers 17 residues. V gave up 4 bases and J gave up 0 bases, with 18 bases separating them. The CDR3 spells CASSPRGQGSSTDTQYF. The CDR3 nucleotides read TGTGCCAGCAGCCCCCGAGGCCAGGGATCTAGCACAGATACGCAGTATTTT.

This clone has only one observation. The rearrangement links TRBV9 to TRBJ2-1; D gene unclear. Germline-derived CDR1 and CDR2 are SGDLS and YYNGEE. There are 15 residues in the CDR3. Trimming took off 1 base at V and 7 bases at J, with 15 bases between the two ends. CDR3 DNA sequence: TGTGCCAGCAGCGTAACCCAAGGGCCCGAGAATGAGCAGTTCTTC. This sequence encodes CASSVTQGPENEQFF.

V is TRBV5-1 and J is TRBJ1-1; D is perhaps TRBD1 (6 bases). Germline V gene sequence: CDR1 SGHRS, CDR2 YFSETQ. CDR3 length: 13 residues. With 2 bases removed from V and 6 bases from J, the gap between germline ends came to 11 bases. The CDR3 bases are TGCGCCAGCAGCTTCACAGGGCTGCCTGAAGCTTTCTTT. It yields the protein CASSFTGLPEAFF. The full variable domain, in which reference TRBV5-1 and TRBJ1-1 provide the parts outside the CDR3, is KAGVTQTPRYLIKTRGQQVTLSCSPISGHRSVSWYQQTPGQGLQFLFEYFSETQRNKGNFPGRFSGRQFSNSRSEMNVSTLELGDSALYLCASSFTGLPEAFFGQGTRLTVV.

This chain uses TRBV28 with TRBJ2-7, with TRBD2 matching 12 bases. The CDR3 extends over 13 amino acids. Germline V gene lookup returns CDR1 MDHEN and CDR2 SYDVKM. V dropped 8 bases and J dropped 7; count of bases not matched to a gene: 6. DNA for the CDR3: TGTGCCAGCCGGACTAGCGGGATAAGTGAGCAGTACTTC. Translated: CASRTSGISEQYF. Variable domain in full (rest from reference TRBV28 and TRBJ2-7): DVKVTQSSRYLVKRTGEKVFLECVQDMDHENMFWYRQDPGLGLRLIYFSYDVKMKEKGDIPEGYSVSREKKERFSLILESASTNQTSMYLCASRTSGISEQYFGPGTRLTVT.

Of note for this clone: An end of the junction does not agree with germline; a read error may underlie this. The chain is built from TRBV2 and TRBJ1-2; no reliable D call. Germline V gene lookup returns CDR1 SNHLY and CDR2 FYNNEI. The CDR3 loop spans 12 amino acids. CDR3 sequence reads: CASSVSFVTVDF. DNA for the CDR3: TGTGCCAGCAGTGTTAGTTTTGTGACCGTCGACTTC. Based on the CDR3 plus reference TRBV2 and TRBJ1-2, the full variable domain is EPEVTQTPSHQVTQMGQEVILRCVPISNHLYFYWYRQILGQKVEFLVSFYNNEISEKSEIFDDQFSVERPDGSNFTLKIRSTKLEDSAMYFCASSVSFVTVDFGSGTRLTVV.